The 30 T cell receptor beta chains presented below share a single source sample, sequenced in a study of molecular identifiers for immune sequencing clone quantification. TCRdb analysed the PCR reads with MiXCR anew, one entry per CDR3 protein. Found here are about 86,000 distinct CDR3 sequences, about 23% of them singletons; the top ten hold 0.78%. The sequenced sample consisted of naive CD8+ T cells from blood, with Jurkat cell RNA spiked in. Subset reported: FACS-sorted CD8+CD4-CCR7+CD45RA+ naive T cells. The source is a human donor in good health. Some libraries in this study had Jurkat cell RNA spiked in.

Comments on this clonotype: A much larger clone lies one base from this, so it may be a read error. The CDR3 nucleotides read TGTGCCAGTCTGGGGGCAGGGCTGTCCAATCAGCCCCCGCATTTT. Translating gives CASLGAGLSNQPPHF. The gene calls are TRBV19 and TRBJ1-5, with D perhaps TRBD1 (6 bases). Per germline, CDR1 LNHDA and CDR2 SQIVND (reference sequence). The CDR3 runs 15 residues.

This sequence joins TRBV6-6 and TRBJ2-2; no clear D. CDR1 is MNHNY and CDR2 is SVGAGI in the germline V gene (reference sequence). The CDR3 spans 12 residues. Trimming took off 3 bases at V and 6 bases at J, with 5 bases between the two ends. In DNA form, the CDR3 reads TGTGCCAGCAGTTATCCATCCGGGGAGCTGTTTTTT. Amino acids: CASSYPSGELFF.

There are many counts of this clonotype. This chain joins TRBV4-3 and TRBJ2-5; a possible D gene is TRBD2 (6 bases). Trimming took off 0 bases at V and 2 bases at J, with 13 bases between the two ends. CDR1 is LGHNA and CDR2 is YSLEER in the germline V gene. The CDR3 contains 16 residues. This CDR3 reads CASSQDLAALQETQYF. Here the CDR3 DNA reads TGCGCCAGCAGCCAAGATTTAGCGGCCCTACAAGAGACCCAGTACTTC.

This clonotype was seen many times. The chain links TRBV4-1 to TRBJ1-5; D may be TRBD1 (6 bases). V was shortened by 0 bases and J by 3 bases, with 15 bases between the two germline ends. Germline CDR1 reads MGHRA; CDR2 reads YSYEKL. This CDR3 contains 17 residues. The CDR3 is CASSQDGRGANNQPQHF. In nucleotides, the CDR3 is TGCGCCAGCAGCCAAGATGGCCGGGGGGCTAACAATCAGCCCCAGCATTTT.

The CDR3 bases are TGTGCCAGTAGTAAACCGGGACTCAGCTCCTACAATGAGCAGTTCTTC. Protein: CASSKPGLSSYNEQFF. V and J are TRBV19 and TRBJ2-1; D may be TRBD2 (6 bases). Germline V gene sequence: CDR1 LNHDA, CDR2 SQIVND (reference sequence). The CDR3 has 16 residues. V was trimmed by 4 bases and J by 0 bases, leaving 13 bases between them.

Notes on this clonotype: An end of the junction differs from the germline gene, which may be a read error. This sequence joins TRBV9 and TRBJ2-3, with 9 bases matching TRBD2. CDR3 size: 15 residues. Germline V CDR1 and CDR2: SGDLS, YYNGEE. CDR3 in amino acids: CASGGASGASDTQYF. CDR3 DNA sequence: TGTGCCAGCGGCGGGGCTAGCGGGGCTTCCGATACACAGTATTTT. The full variable domain, with the rest looked up from reference TRBV9 and TRBJ2-3, is DSGVTQTPKHLITATGQRVTLRCSPRSGDLSVYWYQQSLDQGLQFLIQYYNGEERAKGNILERFSAQQFPDLHSELNLSSLELGDSALYFCASGGASGASDTQYFGPGTRLTVL.

In regard to this clonotype: A read error may explain this, as a much larger clone is one base away. The J gene is TRBJ1-1, the V gene TRBV20-1; 10 nucleotides align to TRBD1. Losses at the gene ends were 6 bases for V and 5 bases for J; bases not matched to a gene: 3. CDR3 length: 12 residues. Germline V gene lookup returns CDR1 DFQATT and CDR2 SNEGSKA (reference sequence). The CDR3 loop is CSARTGGTEAFF. CDR3 coding DNA: TGCAGTGCCCGGACAGGGGGGACTGAAGCTTTCTTT.

This clonotype was seen a handful of times. A much larger clone differs by one base, so this may be a read error. The J gene is TRBJ1-1, the V gene TRBV29-1; no clear D gene. Trimming left V 6 bases short and J 0 bases short, with 17 bases between. The germline gives CDR1 SQVTM, CDR2 ANQGSEA. The CDR3 spans 15 residues. CDR3 region: CSVPRVSFMNTEAFF. The CDR3 nucleotides are TGCAGCGTCCCCCGGGTGAGCTTCATGAACACTGAAGCTTTCTTT.

This clonotype was detected only a few times. The chain links TRBV4-3 to TRBJ2-1; 7 nucleotides align to TRBD1. The germline gives CDR1 LGHNA, CDR2 YSLEER. Trimming removed 0 bases from V and 3 bases from J; junction bases left unmatched: 5. The CDR3 sequence is 16 residues long. The CDR3 here is CASSQDSTGNYNEQFF. In DNA, the CDR3 is TGCGCCAGCAGCCAAGATTCGACAGGGAACTACAATGAGCAGTTCTTC.

The sample holds many counts of this clonotype. V gene TRBV7-9 combines with J gene TRBJ2-7, with D unresolved. This CDR3 contains 12 residues. The germline CDR1 and CDR2 sequences are SEHNR and FQNEAQ (reference sequence). The V end was cut by 4 bases, the J end by 0 bases, with 4 bases between. CDR3 in DNA: TGTGCCAGCAGCTCGAGCTCCTACGAGCAGTACTTC. Protein: CASSSSSYEQYF.

This clonotype occurred many times. J is TRBJ2-5 and V is TRBV12-5; 7 bases line up with TRBD1. Trimming at V came to 1 base and at J to 0 bases, leaving 2 bases not matched to a gene. This CDR3 region has 15 residues. The V gene's germline CDR1 is LGHNT and CDR2 FRNRAP. CDR3 amino acids: CASGLGQGNQETQYF. The CDR3 DNA follows: TGTGCTAGTGGTTTGGGACAGGGTAACCAAGAGACCCAGTACTTC.

This clonotype was counted between two and nine times. The chain uses TRBV9 and TRBJ1-1, with TRBD1 matching over 10 bases. V was pared by 3 bases and J by 5 bases, with 7 bases of the junction left unmatched. This CDR3 has 15 amino acids. CDR1 and CDR2 (germline): SGDLS, YYNGEE. DNA for the CDR3: TGTGCCAGCAGCGCACGGGGGACAGGGGAAACTGAAGCTTTCTTT. This encodes CASSARGTGETEAFF.

Comment on this clonotype: Because the CDR3 is missing its conserved closing phenylalanine or tryptophan, this is likely a read error. It is unclear where the CDR3 begins or ends on the DNA, so no DNA is shown, and the CDR3 is as TCRdb lists it. The chain uses TRBV7-9 and TRBJ2-7. CDR1 is SEHNR and CDR2 is FQNEAQ in the germline V gene (reference sequence). Counting both end residues, the CDR3 totals 13 amino acids. The CDR3 loop reads CASSLGFSYEQHL.

This clonotype was counted between two and nine times. The chain uses TRBV9 and TRBJ2-3; 8 bases line up with TRBD1. The CDR3 is 16 amino acids. V shed 0 bases and J 4 bases; nucleotides not matched to a gene: 7. Germline V gives CDR1 SGDLS, CDR2 YYNGEE. As DNA, the CDR3 is TGTGCCAGCAGCGTAGAGGCCAGGGGGCTCGCAGATACGCAGTATTTT. It encodes CASSVEARGLADTQYF.

As to this clonotype: Since a much larger clone is just one base distant, this may be a read error. The chain joins TRBV27 to TRBJ1-1; no clear D gene. CDR1 is MNHEY and CDR2 is SMNVEV in the germline V gene (reference sequence). The CDR3 covers 12 residues. CDR3 in DNA: TGTGCCTGCAGTTTCGGGGACACTGAAGCTTTCTTT. Translated, it gives CACSFGDTEAFF.

With respect to this clonotype: This may be a read error: a much more frequent sequence differs by one nucleotide. The rearrangement links TRBV7-9 to TRBJ2-2; 8 nucleotides agree with TRBD1. Germline values: CDR1 SEHNR, CDR2 FQNEAQ (reference sequence). The CDR3 has 15 amino acids. The CDR3 DNA sequence: TGTGCCAGCAACCGACAGGGGACGAACACCGGGGCGCTGTTTTTT. It encodes CASNRQGTNTGALFF.

This clonotype was observed at least ten times. The DNA for the CDR3 is TGTGCCAGCAGTTTTTTCGGGGGAGGGCCTTACGAGCAGTACTTC. It yields the protein CASSFFGGGPYEQYF. The chain couples TRBV28 to TRBJ2-7, with 7 bases identical to TRBD2. V dropped 3 bases and J dropped 4; count of bases not matched to a gene: 9. Germline CDR1 MDHEN, CDR2 SYDVKM. The CDR3 contains 15 residues.

Comments on this clonotype: Mismatch with germline at one junction end may stem from a read error. V and J are TRBV7-3 and TRBJ2-2; TRBD2 might be the D (5 bases). The CDR3 has 13 amino acids. The germline CDR1 and CDR2 sequences are SGHTA and FQGTGA. The CDR3 here is CASSPLGPGEPFF. CDR3 sequence (DNA): TGTGCCAGCAGCCCCCTTGGGCCCGGGGAGCCGTTTTTT.

This clonotype came up many times. This rearrangement joins TRBV30 to TRBJ2-1; 8 bases map to TRBD2. The CDR3 runs 15 residues. Trimming removed 3 bases from V and 2 bases from J; junction bases left unmatched: 6. CDR1 is GTSNPN and CDR2 is SVGIG in the germline V gene (reference sequence). CDR3 protein: CAWRILAVPYNEQFF. DNA for the CDR3: TGTGCCTGGAGGATACTAGCGGTACCCTACAATGAGCAGTTCTTC.

The chain has TRBV14 and TRBJ2-3; D might be TRBD2 (5 bases). The CDR3 totals 17 residues. Germline V gives CDR1 SGHDN, CDR2 FVKESK. V lost 0 bases and J 0 bases, leaving 13 bases between the germline ends. CDR3 sequence reads: CASSQDRGDYSTDTQYF. The CDR3, as DNA: TGTGCCAGCAGCCAAGATCGTGGAGACTATAGCACAGATACGCAGTATTTT. Looking up the rest from reference TRBV14 and TRBJ2-3 gives the full variable domain: EAGVTQFPSHSVIEKGQTVTLRCDPISGHDNLYWYRRVMGKEIKFLLHFVKESKQDESGMPNNRFLAERTGGTYSTLKVQPAELEDSGVYFCASSQDRGDYSTDTQYFGPGTRLTVL.

About this clonotype itself: This could be a read error, since a much larger clone is one nucleotide away. Given the absence of the conserved phenylalanine or tryptophan at the CDR3 end, a read error is likely. This chain connects TRBV7-9 to TRBJ1-1; D is unresolved. V was cut by 1 base and J by 7 bases, with 7 bases left in between. CDR1 is SEHNR, CDR2 FQNEAQ, per germline (reference sequence). CDR3 length: 12 amino acids. Written as DNA, the CDR3 is TGTGCCAGCAGCTTAGTGGCAGTTGAAGCTTTCTTG. It yields the protein CASSLVAVEAFL.

In regard to this clonotype: One base away lies a much larger clone, so this may be a sequencing read error. This rearrangement joins TRBV4-3 to TRBJ2-7; D perhaps matches TRBD1 (5 bases). Germline V gene data show CDR1 as LGHNA and CDR2 as YSLEER. The V and J ends lost 0 bases and 5 bases respectively, with 8 bases between them. CDR3 length: 13 residues. CDR3 loop: CASSQDQGNEQYF. In DNA, the CDR3 is TGCGCCAGCAGCCAAGATCAGGGCAACGAGCAGTACTTC.

The sample holds a few counts of this clonotype. V usage is TRBV30 and J usage is TRBJ2-7, with 8 bases matching TRBD1. Germline CDR1 GTSNPN, CDR2 SVGIG (reference sequence). V lost 5 bases, J lost 0 bases, and 3 bases stayed unmatched. This CDR3 has 13 residues. The CDR3, as DNA: TGTGCCTGGGCAGGGGGCAACTCCTACGAGCAGTACTTC. This translates into CAWAGGNSYEQYF. The complete variable domain, with remaining parts taken from reference TRBV30 and TRBJ2-7, reads SQTIHQWPATLVQPVGSPLSLECTVEGTSNPNLYWYRQAAGRGLQLLFYSVGIGQISSEVPQNLSASRPQDRQFILSSKKLLLSDSGFYLCAWAGGNSYEQYFGPGTRLTVT.

Comment on this clonotype: A clone one base away is much larger, so this may be a read error. The V call is TRBV19, the J call TRBJ1-5; D perhaps matches TRBD1 (6 bases). The CDR3 is 15 residues long. Germline V gene data show CDR1 as LNHDA and CDR2 as SQIVND (reference sequence). CDR3 sequence (DNA): TGTGCCAGTCTGGGGGCAGGGCTGTCCAATCCGCCCCAGCATTTT. Its protein product is CASLGAGLSNPPQHF.

With regard to this clonotype: Given a much more abundant clone one base away, this may be a read error. The gene calls are TRBV7-6 and TRBJ2-7; D possibly corresponds to TRBD1 (5 bases). CDR3 length equals 14 residues. Germline assignment: CDR1 SGHVS and CDR2 FNYEAQ. The CDR3 protein is CAGSPSQGAYEQYF. Here the CDR3 DNA reads TGTGCCGGCAGCCCCTCCCAAGGGGCCTACGAGCAGTACTTC. Based on the CDR3 plus reference TRBV7-6 and TRBJ2-7, the full variable domain is GAGVSQSPRYKVTKRGQDVALRCDPISGHVSLYWYRQALGQGPEFLTYFNYEAQQDKSGLPNDRFSAERPEGSISTLTIQRTEQRDSAMYRCAGSPSQGAYEQYFGPGTRLTVT.

On this clonotype itself: A much more abundant neighbour one base away suggests this may be a read error. The rearrangement links TRBV4-3 to TRBJ2-1; D is ambiguous. The CDR3 extends over 13 amino acids. Germline assignment: CDR1 LGHNA and CDR2 YSLEER. CDR3 coding DNA: TGCGCCAGCGGCCAAGCAGGATTCAATGAGCAGTTCTTC. Translating it yields CASGQAGFNEQFF.

This clonotype was seen repeatedly, ten times or more. J is TRBJ2-3 and V is TRBV27, with D uncertain. Germline lookup yields CDR1 MNHEY and CDR2 SMNVEV (reference sequence). CDR3 length: 11 residues. V dropped 7 bases and J dropped 6 bases, with 8 bases sitting between them. CDR3 nucleotides: TGTGCCAGCATCGATTCCGATACGCAGTATTTT. The encoded protein is CASIDSDTQYF.

This clonotype was observed at least ten times. The CDR3 nucleotides read TGTGCCAGCAGTGGTTCGCGGGAGGGCCGTGAAGATACGCAGTATTTT. Translated, it gives CASSGSREGREDTQYF. The J gene is TRBJ2-3, the V gene TRBV2, with 9 bases matching TRBD2. CDR3 length: 16 amino acids. With V trimmed by 4 bases and J by 5 bases, 10 bases remained unmatched. CDR1 is SNHLY and CDR2 is FYNNEI in the germline V gene.

The chain recombines TRBV4-3 with TRBJ2-2; TRBD2 aligns across 7 bases. Germline trimming cut 2 bases from V and 5 bases from J; bases unmatched to any gene: 5. The V gene's germline CDR1 is LGHNA and CDR2 YSLEER. The CDR3 spans 15 residues. The chain's CDR3 is CASSQSGTPTGELFF. The CDR3 bases are TGCGCCAGCAGCCAAAGCGGGACTCCTACCGGGGAGCTGTTTTTT.

This clonotype has ten or more counts. The chain couples TRBV13 to TRBJ2-5, with 11 bases matching TRBD2. CDR3 length equals 16 residues. V was clipped by 5 bases and J by 2 bases; unmatched bases: 7. The germline gives CDR1 PRHDT, CDR2 FYEKMQ (reference sequence). The CDR3 DNA is TGTGCCAGCAGCAACGCCCTAGCGGGGGGTCAAGAGACCCAGTACTTC. Encoded protein: CASSNALAGGQETQYF.